This T cell receptor beta chain was retrieved from a study of T-cell memory formation after mild COVID-19. Study-wide results and caveats: CD4+ bias marked clones expanding day 15 to 37, unlike balanced contracting clones.

This clonotype was counted once. The antigen remains unidentified. The V and J ends lost 1 base and 2 bases respectively, with 12 bases between them. The CDR3 length is 16 residues. Germline loops: CDR1 SGHAT, CDR2 FQNNGV. Using its own MiXCR run on the 5' RACE reads, TCRdb lists one record per CDR3 protein. The table lists roughly 140,000 distinct CDR3 sequences, 11% to 15% of them singletons. The sequencing sample was made of PBMCs or a T cell subset sorted from them (not recorded which). This chain uses TRBV11-2 with TRBJ2-1; the D gene is possibly TRBD1 (5 bases). This clonotype originated in an adult woman who had mild COVID-19 (a few samples of this study predate the infection). Cell type and time point are not known. The CDR3: CASSLGLDSPYNEQFF. CDR3 in DNA: TGTGCCAGCAGCTTAGGATTAGACAGCCCCTACAATGAGCAGTTCTTC.